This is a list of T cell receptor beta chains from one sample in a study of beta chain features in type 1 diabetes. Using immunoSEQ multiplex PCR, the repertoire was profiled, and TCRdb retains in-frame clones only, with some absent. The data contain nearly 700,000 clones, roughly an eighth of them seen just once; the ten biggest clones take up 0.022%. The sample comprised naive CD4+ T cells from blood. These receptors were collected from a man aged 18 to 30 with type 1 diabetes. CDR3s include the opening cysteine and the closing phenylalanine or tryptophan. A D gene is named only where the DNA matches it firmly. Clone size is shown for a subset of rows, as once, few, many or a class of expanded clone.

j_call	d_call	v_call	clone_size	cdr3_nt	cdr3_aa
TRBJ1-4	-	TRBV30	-	TGTGCCTGGAGTAGGGCAGGGAATGAAAAACTGTTTTTT	CAWSRAGNEKLFF
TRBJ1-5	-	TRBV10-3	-	TGTGCCATCAGTGAGGAACAAGTTCGGAACCATCAGCCCCAGCATTTT	CAISEEQVRNHQPQHF
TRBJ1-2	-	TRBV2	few	TGTGCCAGCTCGAGGGCTTCCAACTATGGCTACACCTTC	CASSRASNYGYTF
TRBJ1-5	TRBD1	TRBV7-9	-	TGTGCCAGCAGCCCGACAGGGAATCAGCCCCAGCATTTT	CASSPTGNQPQHF
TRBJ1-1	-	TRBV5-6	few	TGTGCCAGCAGCTTGGGTATGGCGGGCACTGAAGCTTTCTTT	CASSLGMAGTEAFF
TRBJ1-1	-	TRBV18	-	TGTGCCAGCTCACGAGGGACCGACTTAGGGGCTTTCTTT	CASSRGTDLGAFF
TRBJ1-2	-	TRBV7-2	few	TGTGCCAGCAGCTTATGGTCCCTAGGGGGCTATGGCTACACCTTC	CASSLWSLGGYGYTF
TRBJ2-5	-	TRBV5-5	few	TGTGCCAGCAGCTGGGAATGGGGACGGGAGACCCAGTACTTC	CASSWEWGRETQYF
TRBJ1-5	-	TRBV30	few	TGTGCCTGGAGTCCAGGAATAAACAATCAGCCCCAGCATTTT	CAWSPGINNQPQHF
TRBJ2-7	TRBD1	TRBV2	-	TGTGCCAGCACCCAAGGCACAGGGGGAGGAAGGGAGCAGTACTTC	CASTQGTGGGREQYF
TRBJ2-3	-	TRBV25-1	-	TGTGCCAGCAGTCTGGGCAGGGCAGATACGCAGTATTTT	CASSLGRADTQYF
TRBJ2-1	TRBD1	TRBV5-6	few	TGTGCCAGCAACAGGGGCAGCTCCTACAATGAGCAGTTCTTC	CASNRGSSYNEQFF
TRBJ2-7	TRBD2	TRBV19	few	TGTGCCAGTAGTACTGCCGGGACTAGCGGCTTATACGAGCAGTACTTC	CASSTAGTSGLYEQYF
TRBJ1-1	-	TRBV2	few	TGTGCCAGCAGTTGGGACAAAACGGGCCAGGGAGCTTTCTTT	CASSWDKTGQGAFF
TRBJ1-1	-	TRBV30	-	TGTGCCTGGACCAGGGGCACCACTGAAGCTTTCTTT	CAWTRGTTEAFF
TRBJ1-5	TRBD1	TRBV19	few	TGTGCCAGCAACGACAGGGCCGGAGTGCGGAATCAGCCCCAGCATTTT	CASNDRAGVRNQPQHF